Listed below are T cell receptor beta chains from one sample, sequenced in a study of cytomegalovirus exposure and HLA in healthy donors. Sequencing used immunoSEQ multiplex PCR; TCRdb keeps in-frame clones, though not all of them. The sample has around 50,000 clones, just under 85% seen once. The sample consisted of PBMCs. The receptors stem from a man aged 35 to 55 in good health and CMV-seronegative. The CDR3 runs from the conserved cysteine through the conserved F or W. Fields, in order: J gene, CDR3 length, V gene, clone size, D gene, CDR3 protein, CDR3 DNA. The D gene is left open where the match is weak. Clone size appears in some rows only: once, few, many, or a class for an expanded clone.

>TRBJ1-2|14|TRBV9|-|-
CASSVDQGRDGYTF
TGTGCCAGCAGCGTAGATCAAGGGCGGGATGGCTACACCTTC
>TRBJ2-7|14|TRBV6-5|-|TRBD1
CASTRTGAPYEQYF
TGTGCCAGCACTAGGACAGGGGCCCCCTACGAGCAGTACTTC
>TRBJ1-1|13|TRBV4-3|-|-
CASSQIGGTEAFF
TGCGCCAGCAGCCAAATAGGGGGCACTGAAGCTTTCTTT
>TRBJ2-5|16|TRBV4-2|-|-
CASSQVATDLQETQYF
TGTGCCAGCAGCCAAGTGGCAACCGACTTGCAAGAGACCCAGTACTTC
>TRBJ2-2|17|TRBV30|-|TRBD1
CAWSPRPGQGVTGELFF
TGTGCCTGGAGTCCTAGGCCGGGACAGGGGGTCACCGGGGAGCTGTTTTTT
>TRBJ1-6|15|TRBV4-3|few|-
CASSQSDSYNSPLHF
TGCGCCAGCAGCCAGTCAGACTCCTATAATTCACCCCTCCACTTT
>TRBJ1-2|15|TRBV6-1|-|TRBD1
CASSPGTGGSYGYTF
TGTGCCAGCAGTCCCGGGACAGGGGGCAGCTATGGCTACACCTTC
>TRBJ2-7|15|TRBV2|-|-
CASQKSGGASYEQYF
TGTGCCAGCCAGAAGTCGGGGGGCGCATCCTACGAGCAGTACTTC
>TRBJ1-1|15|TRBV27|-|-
CASSPWGRLNTEAFF
TGTGCCAGCAGCCCCTGGGGGAGGTTGAACACTGAAGCTTTCTTT
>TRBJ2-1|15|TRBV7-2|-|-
CASSLDSSSYNEQFF
TGTGCCAGCAGCTTAGACTCGAGCTCCTACAATGAGCAGTTCTTC
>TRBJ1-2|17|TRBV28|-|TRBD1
CASTYQGGTGGNYGYTF
TGTGCCAGCACTTACCAAGGGGGGACAGGGGGTAACTATGGCTACACCTTC
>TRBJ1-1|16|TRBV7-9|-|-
CASSLRRPALNTEAFF
TGTGCCAGCAGCCTTCGGCGACCAGCGCTGAACACTGAAGCTTTCTTT
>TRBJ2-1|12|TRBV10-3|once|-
CAISEKSNEQFF
TGTGCCATCAGTGAGAAGAGCAATGAGCAGTTCTTC
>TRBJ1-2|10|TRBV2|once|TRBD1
CASIEVQGTF
TGTGCCAGCATTGAAGTACAGGGGACCTTC
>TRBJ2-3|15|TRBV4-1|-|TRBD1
CASSQEGQRTDTQYF
TGCGCCAGCAGCCAAGAGGGACAGCGCACAGATACGCAGTATTTT
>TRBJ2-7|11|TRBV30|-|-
CAWSQTYEQYF
TGTGCCTGGAGTCAGACCTACGAGCAGTACTTC
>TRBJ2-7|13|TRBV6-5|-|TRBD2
CASGRGVRDEQYF
TGTGCCAGCGGACGGGGGGTTAGGGACGAGCAGTACTTC
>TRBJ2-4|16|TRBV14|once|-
CASSQEVSGGKNIQYF
TGTGCCAGCAGCCAAGAGGTTAGCGGCGGCAAAAACATTCAGTACTTC
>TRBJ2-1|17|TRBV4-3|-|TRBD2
CASSQRTSGGKNNEQFF
TGCGCCAGCAGCCAAAGGACTAGCGGGGGGAAAAACAATGAGCAGTTCTTC
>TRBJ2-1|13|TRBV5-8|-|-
CASSFPVPNEQFF
TGTGCCAGCAGCTTTCCGGTACCCAATGAGCAGTTCTTC
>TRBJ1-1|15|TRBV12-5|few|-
CASGLARGGGTEAFF
TGTGCTAGTGGTTTGGCAAGGGGGGGAGGCACTGAAGCTTTCTTT
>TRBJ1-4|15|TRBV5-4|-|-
CASSLAAGSNEKLFF
TGTGCCAGCAGCTTGGCCGCAGGGTCTAATGAAAAACTGTTTTTT
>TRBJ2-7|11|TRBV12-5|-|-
CASGITGSLYF
TGTGCTAGTGGGATCACAGGGTCCCTGTACTTC
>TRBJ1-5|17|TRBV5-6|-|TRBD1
CASSWTGGRWGHQPQHF
TGTGCCAGCAGCTGGACAGGGGGGAGATGGGGTCATCAGCCCCAGCATTTT
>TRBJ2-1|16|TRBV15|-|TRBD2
CATSSPRAGGRDEQFF
TGTGCCACCAGCAGCCCGAGAGCGGGGGGGAGGGATGAGCAGTTCTTC
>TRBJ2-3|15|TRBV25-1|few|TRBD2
CASSPASGHTDTQYF
TGTGCCAGCAGTCCCGCTAGCGGGCACACAGATACGCAGTATTTT
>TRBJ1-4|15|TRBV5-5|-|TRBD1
CASSLGGQGGEKLFF
TGTGCCAGCAGCTTGGGGGGACAGGGGGGCGAAAAACTGTTTTTT
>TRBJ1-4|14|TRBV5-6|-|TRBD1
CASSTGGGTEKLFF
TGTGCCAGCAGTACAGGGGGTGGTACTGAAAAACTGTTTTTT
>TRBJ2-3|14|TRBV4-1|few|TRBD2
CASSPSGGGDTQYF
TGCGCCAGCAGCCCTAGCGGGGGGGGCGATACGCAGTATTTT
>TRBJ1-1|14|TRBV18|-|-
CASSPLEWDTEAFF
TGTGCCAGCTCACCATTGGAGTGGGACACTGAAGCTTTCTTT
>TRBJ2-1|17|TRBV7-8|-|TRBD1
CASSLRGQVLSYNEQFF
TGTGCCAGCAGCTTAAGGGGACAGGTCCTATCCTACAATGAGCAGTTCTTC
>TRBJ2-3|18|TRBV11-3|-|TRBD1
CASSLDLTGTGSTDTQYF
TGTGCCAGCAGCTTAGACCTTACCGGGACAGGGAGCACAGATACGCAGTATTTT
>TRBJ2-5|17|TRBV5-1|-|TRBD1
CASSLAQGVVSKETQYF
TGCGCCAGCAGCTTGGCCCAGGGGGTTGTAAGTAAAGAGACCCAGTACTTC
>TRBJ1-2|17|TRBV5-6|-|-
CASSLYGQPEIDYGYTF
TGTGCCAGCAGCTTATACGGACAGCCTGAGATAGACTATGGCTACACCTTC
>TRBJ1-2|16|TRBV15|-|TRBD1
CATSRRGTGSRNGYTF
TGTGCCACCAGCAGACGAGGGACAGGGAGTAGGAACGGCTACACCTTC
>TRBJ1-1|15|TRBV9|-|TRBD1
CASSVAGGRRTEAFF
TGTGCCAGCAGCGTAGCAGGGGGGCGCCGTACTGAAGCTTTCTTT
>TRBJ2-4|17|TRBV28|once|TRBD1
CASSVRRTGIAKNIQYF
TGTGCCAGCAGTGTGAGGAGGACAGGGATAGCCAAAAACATTCAGTACTTC
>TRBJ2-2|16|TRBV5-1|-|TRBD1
CASSPETGGHTGELFF
TGCGCCAGCAGCCCGGAAACAGGGGGTCACACCGGGGAGCTGTTTTTT
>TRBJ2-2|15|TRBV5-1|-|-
CASSLPPRGTGELFF
TGCGCCAGCAGCTTGCCGCCCAGGGGCACCGGGGAGCTGTTTTTT
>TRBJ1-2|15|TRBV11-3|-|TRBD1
CASSQTGPGFYGYTF
TGTGCCAGCAGCCAGACAGGGCCGGGATTCTATGGCTACACCTTC
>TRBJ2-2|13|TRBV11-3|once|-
CASSLGGTGELFF
TGTGCCAGCAGCTTGGGGGGTACCGGGGAGCTGTTTTTT
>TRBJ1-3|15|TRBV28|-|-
CASSSQTPTGNTIYF
TGTGCCAGCAGTTCACAGACGCCCACTGGAAACACCATATATTTT
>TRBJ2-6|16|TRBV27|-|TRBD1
CASSLTGVSGANVLTF
TGTGCCAGCAGCCTGACAGGGGTCTCTGGGGCCAACGTCCTGACTTTC
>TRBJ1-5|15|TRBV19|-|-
CASSPGGVSNQPQHF
TGTGCCAGTAGCCCCGGGGGGGTGAGCAATCAGCCCCAGCATTTT
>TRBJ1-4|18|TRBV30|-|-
CAWSWGLRVRVANEKLFF
TGTGCCTGGAGCTGGGGGCTCAGGGTCCGGGTGGCTAATGAAAAACTGTTTTTT
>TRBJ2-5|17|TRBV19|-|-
CASSIDLWGGPGETQYF
TGTGCCAGTAGTATAGATCTATGGGGAGGTCCGGGGGAGACCCAGTACTTC
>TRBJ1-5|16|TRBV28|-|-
CASSPAVRGWELAQHF
TGTGCCAGCAGTCCCGCCGTACGGGGGTGGGAATTGGCCCAGCATTTT
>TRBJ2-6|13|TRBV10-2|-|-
CASRATGANVLTF
TGCGCCAGCAGAGCTACTGGGGCCAACGTCCTGACTTTC
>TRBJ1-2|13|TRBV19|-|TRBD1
CASSIDRDYGYTF
TGTGCCAGTAGTATCGACAGGGACTATGGCTACACCTTC
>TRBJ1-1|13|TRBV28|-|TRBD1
CASRTGVSTEAFF
TGTGCCAGCAGGACAGGGGTAAGCACTGAAGCTTTCTTT
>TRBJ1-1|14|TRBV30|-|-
CAWSPGHRNTEAFF
TGTGCCTGGAGCCCAGGACACAGGAACACTGAAGCTTTCTTT
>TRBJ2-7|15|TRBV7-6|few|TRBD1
CASSSGQGGFYEQYF
TGTGCCAGCAGCTCCGGACAGGGGGGATTCTACGAGCAGTACTTC
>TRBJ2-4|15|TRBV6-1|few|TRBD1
CASSGSWTGGDIQYF
TGTGCCAGCAGTGGATCTTGGACAGGGGGGGACATTCAGTACTTC
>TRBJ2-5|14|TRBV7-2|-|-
CASTFNRGWETQYF
TGTGCCAGCACCTTCAACCGGGGTTGGGAGACCCAGTACTTC
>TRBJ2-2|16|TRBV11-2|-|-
CASSPWGPSNTGELFF
TGTGCCAGCAGCCCCTGGGGCCCTTCGAACACCGGGGAGCTGTTTTTT
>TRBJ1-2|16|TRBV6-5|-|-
CASSYLRDPRRYGYTF
TGTGCCAGCAGTTACTTGCGGGACCCCAGGAGGTACGGCTACACCTTC
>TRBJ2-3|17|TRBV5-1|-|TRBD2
CASSLGGLAGGTDTQYF
TGCGCCAGCAGCTTGGGAGGACTAGCGGGGGGCACAGATACGCAGTATTTT
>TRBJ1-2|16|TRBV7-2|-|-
CASSSETTGFHYGYTF
TGTGCCAGCAGCTCAGAAACCACAGGGTTTCACTATGGCTACACCTTC
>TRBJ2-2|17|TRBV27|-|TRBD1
CASSFLRTGANTGELFF
TGTGCCAGCAGTTTCCTAAGGACAGGGGCCAACACCGGGGAGCTGTTTTTT